These 4 T cell receptor beta chains share one sample of origin, sequenced in a study of beta chain features in type 1 diabetes. Study findings and constraints: In every one of the four CD4+ subsets, TCRB CDR3s were moderately but significantly shorter in Type 1 diabetes patients.

These receptors have no known antigen. Of the isolated RNA, all was reverse transcribed, and so the sequenced material was expressed TCRB transcripts. Libraries were prepared by immunoSEQ multiplex PCR; TCRdb keeps only in-frame clonotypes and omits some of them. The table lists approximately 270,000 clones, 13% to 15% of them singletons. Input material: naive CD4+ T cells from blood. The origin of the receptors is a man aged 30-40 years with type 1 diabetes.

J is TRBJ1-2 and V is TRBV4-1, with a tentative D call TRBD1 (5 bases). The germline CDR1 and CDR2 sequences are MGHRA and YSYEKL. The CDR3 covers 15 residues. V gave up 3 bases and J gave up 7 bases, with 18 bases separating them. The CDR3 loop is CASSHPMAGSPGYTF. CDR3 bases: TGCGCCAGCAGCCACCCGATGGCAGGGTCGCCTGGCTACACCTTC.

This clone has a handful of counts. The rearrangement joins TRBV18 to TRBJ2-1, with D possibly TRBD2 on 5 matching bases. Germline CDR1 KGHSH, CDR2 LQKENI. V was pared by 5 bases and J by 1 base, with 15 bases between. This CDR3 has 16 amino acids. The CDR3 protein is CASSAVEGSSYNEQFF. The CDR3 DNA sequence: TGTGCCAGCTCAGCCGTTGAGGGAAGTTCCTACAATGAGCAGTTCTTC.

The gene calls are TRBV7-9 and TRBJ2-3; D is unresolved. Germline lookup yields CDR1 SEHNR and CDR2 FQNEAQ (reference sequence). This CDR3 region has 15 residues. V was clipped by 0 bases and J by 0 bases, with 7 bases between them. CDR3 protein: CASSLAAPSTDTQYF. In DNA, the CDR3 is TGTGCCAGCAGCTTAGCGGCTCCTAGCACAGATACGCAGTATTTT.

In this sample, this clone turned up a few times. The gene calls are TRBV19 and TRBJ2-7; 10 bases are a match to TRBD1. The length of the CDR3 is 14 residues. CDR1 and CDR2 from the germline V gene are LNHDA and SQIVND (reference sequence). Germline trimming cut 8 bases from V and 5 bases from J; bases unmatched to any gene: 9. The CDR3 region has the DNA TGTGCCAGTCGGGACGGGACAGGGGCCGACGAGCAGTACTTC. Encoded protein: CASRDGTGADEQYF.